Listed below are T cell receptor beta chains from one sample, sequenced in a study of early T cells in non-severe SARS-CoV-2 infection. MiXCR, run by TCRdb on the 5' RACE reads, gives a single entry per CDR3 protein. The table lists about 67,000 distinct CDR3 sequences, approximately 10% of them singletons, with about 3.8% in the top ten. Sequenced input: whole blood. The source of these receptors is an adult who was a healthcare worker with PCR-confirmed SARS-CoV-2 infection or an uninfected control (not recorded which). Both conserved end residues are part of each CDR3. Fields, in order: D gene, clone size, CDR3 length, J gene, V gene, CDR3 protein, CDR3 DNA. D genes are given only for firm matches. Only some rows state a clone size, as once, few, many or a class for expanded clones.

d_gene: NA; abundance: many; len: 14; j_gene: TRBJ2-1; v_gene: TRBV2; CDR3aa: CAGRRGGSYNEQFF; CDR3nt: TGTGCCGGTCGGAGGGGGGGTTCCTACAATGAGCAGTTCTTC
d_gene: NA; abundance: many; len: 13; j_gene: TRBJ2-7; v_gene: TRBV5-5; CDR3aa: CASSQDLAYEQYF; CDR3nt: TGTGCCAGCAGCCAAGACTTAGCCTACGAGCAGTACTTC
d_gene: NA; abundance: NA; len: 12; j_gene: TRBJ1-5; v_gene: TRBV6-1; CDR3aa: CASRSSNQPQHF; CDR3nt: TGTGCCAGCAGGTCAAGCAATCAGCCCCAGCATTTT
d_gene: TRBD2; abundance: NA; len: 17; j_gene: TRBJ2-7; v_gene: TRBV28; CDR3aa: CASSPGLAGEPSYEQYF; CDR3nt: TGTGCCAGCAGTCCGGGACTAGCGGGGGAGCCTTCCTACGAGCAGTACTTC
d_gene: NA; abundance: many; len: 14; j_gene: TRBJ2-7; v_gene: TRBV6-2/TRBV6-3; CDR3aa: CASSYGQASYEQYF; CDR3nt: TGTGCCAGCAGTTACGGCCAGGCCTCCTACGAGCAGTACTTC
d_gene: NA; abundance: many; len: 16; j_gene: TRBJ2-7; v_gene: TRBV5-1; CDR3aa: CASSLEASVLLYEQYF; CDR3nt: TGCGCCAGCAGCTTGGAAGCGAGCGTCCTCCTCTACGAGCAGTACTTC
d_gene: NA; abundance: NA; len: 17; j_gene: TRBJ2-1; v_gene: TRBV6-2/TRBV6-3; CDR3aa: CASSYPRGANSYNEQFF; CDR3nt: TGTGCCAGCAGTTACCCTAGGGGGGCCAACTCCTACAATGAGCAGTTCTTC
d_gene: NA; abundance: few; len: 13; j_gene: TRBJ1-1; v_gene: TRBV7-9; CDR3aa: CASRIAGTTEAFF; CDR3nt: TGTGCCAGCAGGATAGCGGGTACCACTGAAGCTTTCTTT
d_gene: NA; abundance: NA; len: 18; j_gene: TRBJ2-5; v_gene: TRBV27; CDR3aa: CASSLSAGGSGTQETQYF; CDR3nt: TGTGCCAGCAGTTTATCGGCAGGGGGTAGCGGCACTCAAGAGACCCAGTACTTC
d_gene: NA; abundance: few; len: 16; j_gene: TRBJ2-6; v_gene: TRBV5-1; CDR3aa: CASSLLGAQGANVLTF; CDR3nt: TGCGCCAGCAGCTTGTTAGGGGCGCAAGGGGCCAACGTCCTGACTTTC
d_gene: TRBD2; abundance: many; len: 16; j_gene: TRBJ2-7; v_gene: TRBV5-4; CDR3aa: CASSQGTSGRGYEQYF; CDR3nt: TGTGCCAGCAGCCAAGGGACTAGCGGGAGAGGTTACGAGCAGTACTTC